Given below is one TCR beta chain in context. The sample belongs to a study of blood T cell repertoires in COVID-19. Study-wide background: Nucleic acid was either cDNA or gDNA, and it came from T cells, B-cell-depleted T cells, or PBMCs.

Using immunoSEQ multiplex PCR, the repertoire was profiled, and TCRdb retains in-frame clones only, with some absent. The sample records about 130,000 clones, more than 80% being singletons. Germline CDR1 and CDR2: MNHNS and SASEGT. The CDR3 totals 16 residues. Between the trimmed V and J ends, which lost 0 bases and 7 bases, there was a span of 16 bases. The chain links TRBV6-1 to TRBJ1-5; D may be TRBD1 (6 bases). The source material was peripheral blood. The receptor's source is an elderly woman with COVID-19, enrolled during active disease. The chain's CDR3 is CASSEAKVGGRQPQHF. CDR3 bases: TGTGCCAGCAGTGAAGCAAAGGTCGGGGGGCGACAGCCCCAGCATTTT.